This section outlines one T cell receptor (beta chain) sequence together with its context. Its antigen is unidentified. TCRB immunosequencing input was roughly 530 nanograms of biopsy DNA per sample. Here immunoSEQ multiplex PCR was the method, and the copy in TCRdb shows in-frame clones only, minus some. Among 7,000 to 9,500 clones listed, about 96% were seen once. The data originate from a study of T cell repertoires in ileal Crohn's disease. Study-wide background: Median disease duration was about 7.9 years; roughly 35% smoked at surgery. Operated complications were stricturing disease (roughly 60%) and penetrating disease (around 39%). Findings and caveats of the study: Active smokers at surgery had more clonal expansions than non-smokers.

V lost 7 bases to trimming and J lost 4 bases, with 16 bases between them. The CDR3 extends over 13 amino acids. Germline V gene sequence: CDR1 SQVTM, CDR2 ANQGSEA. V is TRBV29-1 and J is TRBJ1-1; TRBD1 is a possible D gene (5 bases). The sequencing sample was made of ileal tissue. The receptor's source is an adult with Crohn's disease. CDR3 region: CSAGRGLGTEAFF. The CDR3 nucleotides read TGCAGCGCGGGGAGGGGTTTGGGCACTGAAGCTTTCTTT.